In its sample, the clone carrying this TCR beta chain was seen a few times. The antigen remains undetermined. Libraries were prepared by immunoSEQ multiplex PCR; TCRdb keeps only in-frame clonotypes and omits some of them. The sample consists of about 350,000 clones, roughly 84% of them appearing once. This entry comes from a study of Ad26.COV2.S vaccination and SARS-CoV-2 variants. Across the whole study: Ad26.COV2.S shots went into the muscle once or twice, 56 days apart.

Germline assignment: CDR1 LNHDA and CDR2 SQIVND (reference sequence). Between the trimmed V and J ends, which lost 3 bases and 9 bases, there was a span of 9 bases. There are 12 residues in the CDR3. Findings of the study overall: Spike-specific TCR breadth was greater in vaccine than placebo recipients.

Treatment reported: around 19 received Ad26.COV2.S at low or high dose, single or two shots; 5 received placebo; per-sample allocation not given. Sampling occurred on day 63 after the first vaccine or placebo injection. The vaccine antigen was prefusion-stabilized Wuhan SARS-CoV-2 spike. The source was peripheral blood, collected in a trial of Ad26.COV2.S vaccine versus placebo. The chain combines TRBV19 with TRBJ2-1; D remains ambiguous. This TCR derives from a person between 18 and 65 years old who received the Ad26.COV2.S COVID-19 vaccine or a placebo. CDR3: CASSIPLSEQFF. Written as DNA, the CDR3 is TGTGCCAGTAGTATTCCTTTGAGTGAGCAGTTCTTC.